Sequencing of this T cell receptor beta chain was carried out in a study of OX40 agonist ivuxolimab in advanced cancers. Turning to the study itself: Eligibility rules accepted prior anti-PD-1, anti-PD-L1 or anti-CTLA-4 therapy, and around 38% had some. Partial responses were recorded for three patients, including one with hepatocellular carcinoma and two with cutaneous melanoma.

Study results and caveats: A proportion of nonresponders additionally exhibited low normalized T-cell clonal expansion.

Assay: immunoSEQ multiplex PCR; the TCRdb copy retains only in-frame clones and omits some. The sample has about 71,000 clones, about 91% seen once. Germline V gives CDR1 MNHEY, CDR2 SVGAGI. The CDR3 contains 12 residues. V shed 7 bases and J shed 2 bases, with 8 bases lying between them. As regards this clone: Its antigen is as yet unknown.

Sample: CD4+ or CD8+ T cells sorted from blood, taken in a trial of the OX40 agonist ivuxolimab. J is TRBJ1-2 and V is TRBV6-5; D is possibly TRBD1 (6 bases). The sequence was collected from an adult with an advanced solid tumor such as melanoma, head and neck, liver or kidney cancer. The CDR3 loop is CASTTGNYGYTF. The CDR3 DNA reads as TGTGCCAGCACAACAGGGAACTATGGCTACACCTTC.